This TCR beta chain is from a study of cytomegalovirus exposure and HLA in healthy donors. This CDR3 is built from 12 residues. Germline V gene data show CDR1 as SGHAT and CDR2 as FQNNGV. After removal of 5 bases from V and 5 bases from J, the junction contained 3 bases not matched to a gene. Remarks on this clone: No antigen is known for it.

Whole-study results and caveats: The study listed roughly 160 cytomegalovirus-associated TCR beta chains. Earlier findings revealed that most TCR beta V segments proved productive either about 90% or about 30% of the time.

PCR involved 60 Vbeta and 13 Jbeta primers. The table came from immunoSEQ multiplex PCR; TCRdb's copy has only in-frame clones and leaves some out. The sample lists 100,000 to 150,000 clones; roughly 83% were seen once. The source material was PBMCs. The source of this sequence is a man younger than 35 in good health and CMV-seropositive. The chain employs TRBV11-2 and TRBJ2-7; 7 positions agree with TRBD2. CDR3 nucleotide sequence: TGTGCCAGCAGCAGGGCGGGGGACGAGCAGTACTTC. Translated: CASSRAGDEQYF.